These 25 T cell receptor beta chains were sequenced from one sample in a study of Ad26.COV2.S vaccination and SARS-CoV-2 variants. Treatment given: over 15 received Ad26.COV2.S at low or high dose, single or two shots; roughly 5 received placebo; per-sample allocation not given. All samples were drawn on day 63, counting from the first vaccine or placebo injection. The method was immunoSEQ multiplex PCR; TCRdb's version includes in-frame clones alone and lacks a portion of them. Counted here are 400,000 to 500,000 clones, roughly 90% occurring once; the ten biggest clones make up about 4%. Sequenced material: peripheral blood, taken in a trial of Ad26.COV2.S vaccine versus placebo. Receptors were obtained from a person between 18 and 65 years old who received the Ad26.COV2.S COVID-19 vaccine or a placebo.

The CDR3 sequence is CASTWAGTGVTDTQYF. The CDR3 DNA reads TGTGCCAGCACTTGGGCCGGGACAGGGGTTACAGATACGCAGTATTTT. The rearrangement uses TRBV5-6 and TRBJ2-3; 10 bases map to TRBD1. The CDR3 has 16 amino acids. Germline V gene lookup returns CDR1 SGHDT and CDR2 YYEEEE. The trim removed 6 bases at V and 3 bases at J, leaving 10 bases unmatched.

This clone was found once. The V call is TRBV15, the J call TRBJ2-5, with D tentatively TRBD1 (5 bases). Trimming pared 2 bases from V and 2 bases from J, leaving 18 bases between. This CDR3 is built from 17 residues. Germline CDR1 and CDR2: LNHNV and YYDKDF (reference sequence). The CDR3 DNA reads as TGTGCCACCAGCAGATACGACAGAGTTATCAGACAAGAGACCCAGTACTTC. It codes for CATSRYDRVIRQETQYF.

This clone has at least ten counts. The chain is built from TRBV5-1 and TRBJ1-6; TRBD1 might be the D (6 bases). Germline-derived CDR1 and CDR2 are SGHRS and YFSETQ. CDR3 size: 15 residues. The V gene lost 4 bases and the J gene lost 0 bases, with 8 bases spanning the gap. The CDR3 loop is CASSLGGSYNSPLHF. The DNA for the CDR3 is TGCGCCAGCAGCCTAGGGGGCTCCTATAATTCACCCCTCCACTTT.

This chain links TRBV4-1 with TRBJ1-1, with D possibly TRBD1 on 5 matching bases. Germline V gene sequence: CDR1 MGHRA, CDR2 YSYEKL. V lost 2 bases and J 6 bases, leaving 25 bases between the germline ends. The CDR3 is 18 residues long. The CDR3 nucleotides read TGCGCCAGCAGCCAACCTGGACAAGGCAACTCTTTAGGGGCTGAAGCTTTCTTT. This translates into CASSQPGQGNSLGAEAFF.

The chain joins TRBV7-2 to TRBJ2-3; D call uncertain. Trimming took off 8 bases at V and 1 base at J, with 13 bases between the two ends. Germline V gene lookup returns CDR1 SGHTA and CDR2 FQGNSA. CDR3 length equals 14 residues. CDR3 region: CASGSSTRTDTQYF. DNA for the CDR3: TGTGCCAGCGGAAGTAGCACACGCACAGATACGCAGTATTTT.

The chain joins TRBV6-6 to TRBJ1-5; D gene unclear. This CDR3 has 16 amino acids. CDR1 and CDR2 from the germline V gene are MNHNY and SVGAGI (reference sequence). V lost 0 bases to trimming and J lost 4 bases, with 13 bases between them. CDR3 nucleotide sequence: TGTGCCAGCAGTTACTCTGGGGAGGTTCTTAATCAGCCCCAGCATTTT. It specifies CASSYSGEVLNQPQHF.

The genes are TRBV5-1 and TRBJ2-2; weak D call: TRBD2 (6 bases). Germline loops: CDR1 SGHRS, CDR2 YFSETQ. Trimming took 0 bases from V and 4 from J, leaving 13 bases between them. The CDR3 length is 16 residues. DNA for the CDR3: TGCGCCAGCAGCTTGGTCGGGGGAACGGTCACCGGGGAGCTGTTTTTT. This encodes CASSLVGGTVTGELFF.

This clone appeared a few times. The J gene is TRBJ2-1, the V gene TRBV6-2 or TRBV6-3; 8 bases fit TRBD1. The CDR3 is 16 amino acids. Germline V gene sequence: CDR1 MNHEY, CDR2 SVGEGT. Germline trimming cut 0 bases from V and 2 bases from J; bases unmatched to any gene: 3. The CDR3 sequence: CASSYSGTGTYNEQFF. The CDR3 DNA follows: TGTGCCAGCAGTTACTCCGGGACAGGAACCTACAATGAGCAGTTCTTC.

This clone was picked up one time. This chain links TRBV15 with TRBJ1-1, with D possibly being TRBD1 (5 bases). Looked up from germline, CDR1 is LNHNV and CDR2 is YYDKDF (reference sequence). With 0 bases removed from V and 4 bases from J, the gap between germline ends came to 9 bases. The CDR3 contains 14 residues. DNA of the CDR3: TGTGCCACCAGCAGAGATTGGCAGGGCACTGAAGCTTTCTTT. The encoded protein is CATSRDWQGTEAFF.

This chain joins TRBV7-8 and TRBJ2-5; a weak D match, TRBD2 (5 bases). Germline CDR1 is SGHVS and CDR2 is FQNEAQ. The CDR3 spans 13 residues. Trimming left V 1 base short and J 2 bases short, with 5 bases between. Here the CDR3 reads CASSLGEQETQYF. In nucleotides, the CDR3 is TGTGCCAGCAGCTTAGGGGAGCAAGAGACCCAGTACTTC.

V is TRBV4-1 and J is TRBJ2-7; 8 bases are shared with TRBD1. This CDR3 is 17 amino acids long. Germline CDR1 MGHRA, CDR2 YSYEKL. V was clipped by 0 bases and J by 1 base; unmatched bases: 8. In nucleotides, the CDR3 is TGCGCCAGCAGCCAAGACGTGGACAGGGTGGGGTCCTACGAGCAGTACTTC. Encoded protein: CASSQDVDRVGSYEQYF.

A note on this clone: Being one base from a much bigger clone, this may be a read error. This specimen includes other DNA sequences encoding the same CDR3. In nucleotides, the CDR3 is TGCGCCAGCAGCCAAGGGAGGAACACTGAAGCTTTCTTT. Protein product: CASSQGRNTEAFF. The rearrangement links TRBV4-3 to TRBJ1-1, with D unclear. The CDR3 covers 13 residues. V lost 1 base to trimming and J lost 1 base, with 4 bases between them. The germline CDR1 and CDR2 sequences are LGHNA and YSLEER.

The chain combines TRBV9 with TRBJ2-3; 12 bases are a match to TRBD2. V was clipped by 4 bases and J by 0 bases; unmatched bases: 3. The CDR3 has 16 residues. CDR1 and CDR2 (germline): SGDLS, YYNGEE. This CDR3 is CASSTTSGGSTDTQYF. CDR3 DNA sequence: TGTGCCAGCAGCACGACTAGCGGGGGTAGCACAGATACGCAGTATTTT.

This clone was detected a few times. The chain has TRBV10-1 and TRBJ2-7; D might be TRBD1 (6 bases). Trimming left V 2 bases short and J 2 bases short, with 16 bases between. CDR3 length: 16 amino acids. Germline CDR1 and CDR2: WNHNN and SYGVQD (reference sequence). CDR3 protein: CASSEPARTEPYEQYF. CDR3 nucleotide sequence: TGCGCCAGCAGTGAGCCTGCTAGGACAGAACCCTACGAGCAGTACTTC.

This chain connects TRBV4-1 to TRBJ2-1, with 7 bases matching TRBD2. Germline CDR1 reads MGHRA; CDR2 reads YSYEKL. There are 16 residues in the CDR3. Trimming cost V 4 bases and J 1 base; bases outside gene matches: 7. CDR3 bases: TGCGCCAGCAGCCCAATAGCGGGCCAATCCTACAATGAGCAGTTCTTC. As protein: CASSPIAGQSYNEQFF.

CDR3 nucleotide sequence: TGTGCCAGCAATGGACAGGGGTATGGGAACACTGAAGCTTTCTTT. Translating it yields CASNGQGYGNTEAFF. This chain uses TRBV6-6 with TRBJ1-1, with TRBD1 matching over 9 bases. Trimming took 7 bases from V and 1 from J; bases not matched to a gene: 7. The CDR3 sequence is 15 residues long. Germline V gene sequence: CDR1 MNHNY, CDR2 SVGAGI (reference sequence).

This chain links TRBV11-2 with TRBJ1-2; D gene unclear. The length of the CDR3 is 12 residues. V was cut by 4 bases and J by 5 bases, with 8 bases left in between. The germline V gene encodes CDR1 SGHAT and CDR2 FQNNGV. The CDR3 nucleotides are TGTGCCAGCAGCTCTACAGTTTATGGCTACACCTTC. As protein: CASSSTVYGYTF.

The chain is built from TRBV11-2 and TRBJ1-6; unclear D gene. The CDR3 runs 12 residues. V lost 3 bases to trimming and J lost 3 bases, with 0 bases between them. CDR1 and CDR2 from the germline V gene are SGHAT and FQNNGV. The CDR3 spells CASSFYNSPLHF. CDR3 bases: TGTGCCAGCAGCTTCTATAATTCACCCCTCCACTTT. Full variable domain (remainder filled in from reference TRBV11-2 and TRBJ1-6): EAGVAQSPRYKIIEKRQSVAFWCNPISGHATLYWYQQILGQGPKLLIQFQNNGVVDDSQLPKDRFSAERLKGVDSTLKIQPAKLEDSAVYLCASSFYNSPLHFGNGTRLTVT.

The chain is built from TRBV5-1 and TRBJ1-5, with 7 bases matching TRBD1. The CDR3 contains 18 residues. Germline CDR1 reads SGHRS; CDR2 reads YFSETQ. V lost 7 bases, J lost 0 bases, and 16 bases stayed unmatched. The CDR3, as DNA: TGCGCCAGCTGGCCCGGACAGGCGGATTGGGGTAGCAATCAGCCCCAGCATTTT. Encoded protein: CASWPGQADWGSNQPQHF.

J is TRBJ2-2 and V is TRBV6-6; D is unresolved. This CDR3 spans 15 amino acids. The germline V gene has CDR1 MNHNY and CDR2 SVGAGI (reference sequence). The ends were cut back, 2 bases at V and 2 bases at J, with 9 bases in the middle. The CDR3, as DNA: TGTGCCAGCAGTTACACCAGGACCAACACCGGGGAGCTGTTTTTT. This gives the protein CASSYTRTNTGELFF.

The V and J genes are TRBV6-2 or TRBV6-3 and TRBJ2-3; D is unclear. The CDR3 sequence is 12 residues long. Germline CDR1 MNHEY, CDR2 SVGEGT. Trimming took off 5 bases at V and 10 bases at J, with 13 bases between the two ends. For the CDR3, the DNA is TGTGCCAGCAGTCCCCGGAAGGGTGCGCAGTATTTT. Protein product: CASSPRKGAQYF.

In this sample, this clone turned up a few times. The rearrangement uses TRBV5-5 and TRBJ1-2; D call uncertain. There are 14 residues in the CDR3. Germline-derived CDR1 and CDR2 are SGHKS and YYEKEE (reference sequence). Deletions cut 3 bases from V and 3 bases from J, with 12 bases between. The CDR3 region has the DNA TGTGCCAGCAGCTCCCGTCAGGTCGACTATGGCTACACCTTC. It is translated as CASSSRQVDYGYTF.

The V and J genes are TRBV7-3 and TRBJ2-2, with D maybe TRBD1 (6 bases). CDR3 length equals 16 residues. CDR1 is SGHTA, CDR2 FQGTGA, per germline. V shed 5 bases and J shed 2 bases, with 15 bases lying between them. This CDR3 reads CASSLRGQLNTGELFF. CDR3 in DNA: TGTGCCAGCAGCCTGCGCGGACAGCTTAACACCGGGGAGCTGTTTTTT.

This chain joins TRBV10-2 and TRBJ2-3; 9 bases are a match to TRBD2. Per the germline V gene, CDR1 is WSHSY and CDR2 is SAAADI. With 3 bases clipped from V and 7 bases from J, the junction kept 11 bases outside the gene matches. The CDR3 totals 16 residues. As DNA, the CDR3 is TGCGCCAGCAGTGACGGCGCGGGGGGGCTTAGGCATACGCAGTATTTT. Translated: CASSDGAGGLRHTQYF.

This chain links TRBV3-1 (or the pseudogene TRBV3-2) with TRBJ1-4; maybe TRBD1 (6 bases). Trimming shortened V by 6 bases and J by 3 bases, and 11 bases separated the two germline ends. This CDR3 spans 14 amino acids. Germline V lookup: CDR1 LGHDT, CDR2 YNNKEL (reference sequence). The DNA for the CDR3 is TGTGCCAGCAGACAGGGTTCCGCTAATGAAAAACTGTTTTTT. Protein: CASRQGSANEKLFF.